The source of this T cell receptor (beta chain) is a study of molecular identifiers for immune sequencing clone quantification. Notes on the study in general: Among about a million naive cells, as was reported, spiked Jurkat TCR RNA from one cell was detectable.

At least ten counts were recorded for this clonotype. What it binds is not known. TCRdb analysed the PCR reads with MiXCR anew, one entry per CDR3 protein. In the table there are just over 35,000 distinct CDR3 sequences, around 18% of which are singletons. When naive CD8 T cells were sorted, they were gated as CD8+CD4-CCR7+CD45RA+. Germline V gene sequence: CDR1 KGHDR, CDR2 SFDVKD. Between the trimmed V and J ends, which lost 1 base and 0 bases, there was a span of 3 bases. There are 14 residues in the CDR3. The sequence derives from a human donor in good health. Some libraries in this study had Jurkat cell RNA spiked in. The chain links TRBV24-1 to TRBJ1-5, with D unclear. Input material: naive CD8+ T cells from blood, with Jurkat cell RNA spiked in. Noted subset: FACS-sorted CD8+CD4-CCR7+CD45RA+ naive T cells. The CDR3, as DNA: TGTGCCACCAGTGATTTAAATAGCAATCAGCCCCAGCATTTT. This sequence encodes CATSDLNSNQPQHF.